This T cell receptor beta chain was sequenced for a study of blood T cell repertoires in COVID-19. Study overall: Acute and convalescent COVID-19 samples came from the United States, Italy and Spain. T cells, B-cell-depleted T cells, or PBMCs supplied cDNA or gDNA.

The CDR3 loop spans 15 amino acids. Germline values: CDR1 MNHEY, CDR2 SMNVEV (reference sequence). Trimming stripped 1 base from V and 3 bases from J, with 10 bases between. The authors' processing: Reference gene primer amplification gave estimated nucleated cell counts. Sequencing used immunoSEQ multiplex PCR; TCRdb keeps in-frame clones, though not all of them. V and J calls and clone size are given by that table; D and trimming were obtained from the DNA. This table holds approximately 68,000 clones, around 85% found once. The rearrangement joins TRBV27 to TRBJ1-5; tentatively, D is TRBD1 (5 bases). The clonotype comes from a woman aged 80 or over with active or convalescent COVID-19. Sequenced sample: peripheral blood. The CDR3 here is CASSLFRGYNQPQHF. CDR3 in DNA: TGTGCCAGCAGTTTATTTAGGGGCTACAATCAGCCCCAGCATTTT.